The clone carrying this TCR beta chain was counted many times. This sample was taken from a study of Graves' ophthalmopathy and Graves' hyperthyroidism. Amplifying from RNA transcripts, the study obtained TCR beta CDR3 regions. Following a first-round RT-PCR that used HTBI primers, a second-round multiplex PCR was carried out. TCRdb independently ran MiXCR on the multiplex PCR reads; one entry per CDR3 protein. The data contain about 1.1 million distinct CDR3 sequences, less than 45% of them singletons. The trim removed 6 bases at V and 1 base at J, leaving 6 bases unmatched. CDR1 ENHRY and CDR2 SYGVKD come from the germline V gene. The CDR3 loop spans 15 amino acids.

Sequenced material: peripheral blood or thyroid tissue (not recorded which). The source is an adult man with Graves' hyperthyroidism. J is TRBJ2-5 and V is TRBV10-3; 9 positions agree with TRBD2. The CDR3 sequence: CAISAGGQAQETQYF. In DNA form, the CDR3 reads TGTGCCATCAGCGCGGGAGGGCAGGCCCAAGAGACCCAGTACTTC.